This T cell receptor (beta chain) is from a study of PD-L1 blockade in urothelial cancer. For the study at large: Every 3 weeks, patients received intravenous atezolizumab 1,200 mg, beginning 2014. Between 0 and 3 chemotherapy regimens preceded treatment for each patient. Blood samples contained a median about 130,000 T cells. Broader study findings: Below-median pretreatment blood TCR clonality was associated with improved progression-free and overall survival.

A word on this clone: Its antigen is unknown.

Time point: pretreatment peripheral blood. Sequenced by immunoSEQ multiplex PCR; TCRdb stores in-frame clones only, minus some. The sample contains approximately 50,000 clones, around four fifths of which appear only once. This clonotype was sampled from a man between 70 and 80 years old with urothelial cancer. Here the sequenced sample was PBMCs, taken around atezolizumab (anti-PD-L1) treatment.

The CDR3 DNA sequence: TGTGCCAGCAGTCGGGGACAGGGGGCAGGACAGCCCCAGCATTTT. Translation: CASSRGQGAGQPQHF. The chain is built from TRBV11-1 and TRBJ1-5; 12 bases agree with TRBD1. The germline gives CDR1 SGHAT, CDR2 FQDESV (reference sequence). The CDR3 runs to 15 residues. V trimming: 6 bases; J trimming: 7 bases; junction bases outside the gene matches: 7.